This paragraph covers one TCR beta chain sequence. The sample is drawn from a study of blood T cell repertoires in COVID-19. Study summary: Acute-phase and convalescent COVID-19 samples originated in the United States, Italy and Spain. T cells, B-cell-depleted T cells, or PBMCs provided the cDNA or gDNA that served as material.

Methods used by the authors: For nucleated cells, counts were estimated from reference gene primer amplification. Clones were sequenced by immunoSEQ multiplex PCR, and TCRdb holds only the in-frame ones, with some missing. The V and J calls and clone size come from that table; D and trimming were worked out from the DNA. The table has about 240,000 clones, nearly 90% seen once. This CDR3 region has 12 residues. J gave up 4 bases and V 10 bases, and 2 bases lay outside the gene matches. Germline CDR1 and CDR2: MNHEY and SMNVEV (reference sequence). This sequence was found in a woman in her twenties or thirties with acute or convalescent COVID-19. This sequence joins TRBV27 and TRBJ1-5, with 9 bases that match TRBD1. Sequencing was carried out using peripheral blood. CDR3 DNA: TGTGCCACCGGGACAGGGAATCAGCCCCAGCATTTT. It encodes CATGTGNQPQHF.